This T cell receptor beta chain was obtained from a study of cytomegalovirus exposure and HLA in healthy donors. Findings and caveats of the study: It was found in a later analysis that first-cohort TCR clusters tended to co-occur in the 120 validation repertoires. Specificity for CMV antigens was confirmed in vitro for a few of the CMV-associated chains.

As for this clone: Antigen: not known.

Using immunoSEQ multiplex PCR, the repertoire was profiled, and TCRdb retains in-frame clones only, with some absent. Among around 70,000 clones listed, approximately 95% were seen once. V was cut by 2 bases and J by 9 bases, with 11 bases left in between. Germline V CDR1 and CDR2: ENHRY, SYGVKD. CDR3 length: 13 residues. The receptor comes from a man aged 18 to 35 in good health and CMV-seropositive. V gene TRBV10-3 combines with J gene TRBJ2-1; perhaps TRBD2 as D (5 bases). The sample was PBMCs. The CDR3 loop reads CAISEARAREQFF. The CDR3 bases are TGTGCCATCAGTGAGGCGAGGGCGCGTGAGCAGTTCTTC.